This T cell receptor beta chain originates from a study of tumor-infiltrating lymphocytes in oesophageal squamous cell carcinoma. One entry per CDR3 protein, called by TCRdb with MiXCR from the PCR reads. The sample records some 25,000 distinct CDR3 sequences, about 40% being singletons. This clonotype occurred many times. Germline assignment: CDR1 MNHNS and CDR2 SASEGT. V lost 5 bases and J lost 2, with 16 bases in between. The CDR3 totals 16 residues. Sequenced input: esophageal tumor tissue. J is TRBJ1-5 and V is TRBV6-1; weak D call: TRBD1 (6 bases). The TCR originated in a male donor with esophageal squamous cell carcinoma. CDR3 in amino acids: CASSSGGRWGNQPQHF. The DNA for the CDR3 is TGTGCCAGCAGTTCTGGGGGGCGCTGGGGCAATCAGCCCCAGCATTTT.